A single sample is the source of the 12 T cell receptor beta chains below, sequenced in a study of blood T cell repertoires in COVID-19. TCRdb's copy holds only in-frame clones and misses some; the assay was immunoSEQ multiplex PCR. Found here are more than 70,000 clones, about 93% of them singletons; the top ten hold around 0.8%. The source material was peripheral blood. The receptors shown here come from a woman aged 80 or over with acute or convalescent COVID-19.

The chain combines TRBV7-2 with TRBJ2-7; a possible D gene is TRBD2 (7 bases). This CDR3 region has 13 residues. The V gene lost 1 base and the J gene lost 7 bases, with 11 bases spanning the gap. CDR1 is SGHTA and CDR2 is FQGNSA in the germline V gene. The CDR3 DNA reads TGTGCCAGCAGCTTAGGCGGGGGCTTTGAGCAGTACTTC. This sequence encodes CASSLGGGFEQYF.

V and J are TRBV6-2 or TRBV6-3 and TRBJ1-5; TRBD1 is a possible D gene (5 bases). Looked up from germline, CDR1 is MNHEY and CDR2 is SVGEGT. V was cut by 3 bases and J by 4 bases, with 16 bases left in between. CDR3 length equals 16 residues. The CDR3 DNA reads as TGTGCCAGCAGTTATTCCCAAACAGGATATAATCAGCCCCAGCATTTT. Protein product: CASSYSQTGYNQPQHF.

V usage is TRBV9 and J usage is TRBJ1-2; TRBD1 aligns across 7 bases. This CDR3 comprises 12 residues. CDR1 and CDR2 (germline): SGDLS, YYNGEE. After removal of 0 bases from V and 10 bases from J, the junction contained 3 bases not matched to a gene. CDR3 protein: CASSVVEGAYTF. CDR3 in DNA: TGTGCCAGCAGCGTAGTTGAGGGGGCCTACACCTTC. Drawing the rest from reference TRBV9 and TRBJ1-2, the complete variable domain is DSGVTQTPKHLITATGQRVTLRCSPRSGDLSVYWYQQSLDQGLQFLIQYYNGEERAKGNILERFSAQQFPDLHSELNLSSLELGDSALYFCASSVVEGAYTFGSGTRLTVV.

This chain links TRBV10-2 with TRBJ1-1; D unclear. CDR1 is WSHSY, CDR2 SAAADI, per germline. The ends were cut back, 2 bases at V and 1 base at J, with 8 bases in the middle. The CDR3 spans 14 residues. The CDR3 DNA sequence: TGCGCCAGCAGTGAGGCTCTACGGAACACTGAAGCTTTCTTT. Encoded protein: CASSEALRNTEAFF.

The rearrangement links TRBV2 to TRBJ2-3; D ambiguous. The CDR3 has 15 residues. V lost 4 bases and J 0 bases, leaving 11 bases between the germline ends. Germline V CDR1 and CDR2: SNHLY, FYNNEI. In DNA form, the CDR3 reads TGTGCCAGCAGTGTACAGTCTCCTAGCACAGATACGCAGTATTTT. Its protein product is CASSVQSPSTDTQYF. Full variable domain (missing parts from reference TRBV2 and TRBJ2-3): EPEVTQTPSHQVTQMGQEVILRCVPISNHLYFYWYRQILGQKVEFLVSFYNNEISEKSEIFDDQFSVERPDGSNFTLKIRSTKLEDSAMYFCASSVQSPSTDTQYFGPGTRLTVL.

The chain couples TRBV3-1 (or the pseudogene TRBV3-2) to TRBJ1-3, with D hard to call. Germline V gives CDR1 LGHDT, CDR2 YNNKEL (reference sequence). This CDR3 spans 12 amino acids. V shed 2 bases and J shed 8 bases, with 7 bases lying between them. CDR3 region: CASSQRVDTIYF. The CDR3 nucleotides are TGTGCCAGCAGCCAAAGAGTCGACACCATATATTTT.

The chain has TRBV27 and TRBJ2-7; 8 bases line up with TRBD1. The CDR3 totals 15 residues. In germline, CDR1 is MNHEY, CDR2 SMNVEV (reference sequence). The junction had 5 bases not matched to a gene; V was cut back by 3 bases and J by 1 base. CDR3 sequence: CASSFGGQGSYEQYF. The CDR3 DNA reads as TGTGCCAGCAGTTTTGGTGGACAGGGATCCTACGAGCAGTACTTC.

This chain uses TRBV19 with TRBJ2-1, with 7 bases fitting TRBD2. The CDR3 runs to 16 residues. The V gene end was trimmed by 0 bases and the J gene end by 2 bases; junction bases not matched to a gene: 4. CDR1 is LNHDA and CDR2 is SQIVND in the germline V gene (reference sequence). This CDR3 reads CASSIDETSTYNEQFF. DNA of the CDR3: TGTGCCAGTAGTATAGACGAGACTAGCACCTACAATGAGCAGTTCTTC.

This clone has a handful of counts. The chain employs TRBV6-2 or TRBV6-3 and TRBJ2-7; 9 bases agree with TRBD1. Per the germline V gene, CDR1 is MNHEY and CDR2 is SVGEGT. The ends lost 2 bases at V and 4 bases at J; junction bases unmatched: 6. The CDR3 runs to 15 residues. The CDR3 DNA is TGTGCCAGCAGTTACAGGGACAGGGCTCCATACGAGCAGTACTTC. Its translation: CASSYRDRAPYEQYF.

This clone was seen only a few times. The CDR3 sequence is CSVQNRVVNTEAFF. CDR3 DNA sequence: TGCAGCGTGCAAAACAGGGTAGTGAACACTGAAGCTTTCTTT. The chain carries TRBV29-1 and TRBJ1-1; possible D gene TRBD1, 6 bases. This CDR3 spans 14 amino acids. Trimming stripped 6 bases from V and 0 bases from J, with 14 bases between. Germline lookup yields CDR1 SQVTM and CDR2 ANQGSEA. Full variable domain (rest looked up from reference TRBV29-1 and TRBJ1-1): SAVISQKPSRDICQRGTSLTIQCQVDSQVTMMFWYRQQPGQSLTLIATANQGSEATYESGFVIDKFPISRPNLTFSTLTVSNMSPEDSSIYLCSVQNRVVNTEAFFGQGTRLTVV.

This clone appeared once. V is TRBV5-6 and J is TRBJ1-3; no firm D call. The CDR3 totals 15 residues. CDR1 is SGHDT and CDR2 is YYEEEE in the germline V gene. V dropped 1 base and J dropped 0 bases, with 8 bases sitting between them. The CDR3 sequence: CASSLPSSSGNTIYF. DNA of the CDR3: TGTGCCAGCAGCTTGCCCTCGAGCTCTGGAAACACCATATATTTT.

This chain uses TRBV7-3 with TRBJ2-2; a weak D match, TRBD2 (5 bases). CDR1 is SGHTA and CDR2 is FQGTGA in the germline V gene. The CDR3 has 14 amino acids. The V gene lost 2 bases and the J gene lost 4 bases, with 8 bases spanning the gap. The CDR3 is CASSLRGSTGELFF. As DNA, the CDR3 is TGTGCCAGCAGCTTACGGGGATCCACCGGGGAGCTGTTTTTT.